This TCR beta chain was sequenced in a study of vaccination and CD4 T cells after COVID-19. Study-level background: Median draw time for post-COVID samples was roughly 96 days post-diagnosis (range 35 to 161).

Treatment indicated: roughly 10-day PBMC culture with coronavirus spike peptide pools or control peptides (ViraFEST assay). According to the study, CD4+ T cells from the unexposed donor were gathered ahead of the COVID-19 pandemic (2011-2018). Regarding this clonotype: Its target is unknown.

Germline-derived CDR1 and CDR2 are SNHLY and FYNNEI. Trimming cost V 8 bases and J 7 bases; bases outside gene matches: 2. This CDR3 is 11 amino acids long. Scientists ran DNA taken from cultured CD4+ T cells through the Oncomine TCR Beta short-read assay for sequencing. Genomic DNA was isolated from cultured CD4+ T cells. From the PCR reads, TCRdb called clonotypes with MiXCR, one entry per CDR3 protein. The sample holds 6,500 to 7,500 distinct CDR3 sequences; around two fifths are singletons and the top ten take roughly 22%. The V and J genes are TRBV2 and TRBJ2-7; 10 nucleotides match TRBD1. The sample comprised CD4+ T cells from blood, cultured in vitro. This sequence was found in a human donor in good health. In nucleotides, the CDR3 is TGTGCCAGCGGGACAGGGGTTGAGCAGTACTTC. This translates into CASGTGVEQYF.